These 22 T cell receptor beta chains were sequenced from one sample in a study of a mutant IDH1 vaccine in newly diagnosed glioma. The table came from immunoSEQ multiplex PCR; TCRdb's copy has only in-frame clones and leaves some out. Here the sample spans just under 95,000 clones, about 80% being singletons. Indicated time point: baseline, week 1 (first vaccination visit). Regarding treatment: pre-vaccination baseline after standard-of-care therapy. Source: PBMCs, taken from a glioma patient treated with radiotherapy, temozolomide or both. The source of these receptors is a man aged 35 to 55 with glioma.

This clone was recorded once. The rearrangement links TRBV10-2 to TRBJ1-1; D may be TRBD1 (5 bases). The ends were cut back, 6 bases at V and 4 bases at J, with 18 bases in the middle. CDR1 is WSHSY and CDR2 is SAAADI in the germline V gene. The CDR3 runs 15 residues. The chain's CDR3 is CASSLGTGEFTEAFF. The CDR3 coding sequence is TGCGCCAGCAGCCTTGGGACGGGGGAGTTCACTGAAGCTTTCTTT.

J is TRBJ2-7 and V is TRBV2, with D perhaps assigned TRBD1 or TRBD2 (5 bases each). The CDR3 consists of 13 residues. The germline V gene has CDR1 SNHLY and CDR2 FYNNEI. Trimming pared 6 bases from V and 5 bases from J, leaving 14 bases between. In DNA, the CDR3 is TGTGCCAGCAGAGTTGGGGGTGGGAACGAGCAGTACTTC. It encodes CASRVGGGNEQYF.

The chain carries TRBV7-2 and TRBJ2-5, with 9 bases that match TRBD2. This CDR3 is 15 amino acids long. Losses at the gene ends were 0 bases for V and 2 bases for J; bases not matched to a gene: 1. CDR1 is SGHTA and CDR2 is FQGNSA in the germline V gene. The CDR3 nucleotides are TGTGCCAGCAGCTTAGCTAGCGGGGGACAAGAGACCCAGTACTTC. Its translation is CASSLASGGQETQYF.

The chain combines TRBV5-4 with TRBJ2-3; the D call may be TRBD1 or TRBD2 (5 bases each). Deletions cut 3 bases from V and 0 bases from J, with 5 bases between. The CDR3 has 13 amino acids. Germline V CDR1 and CDR2: SGHNT, YYREEE (reference sequence). The CDR3 region is CASSWDSTDTQYF. CDR3 DNA sequence: TGTGCCAGCAGCTGGGACAGCACAGATACGCAGTATTTT.

V usage is TRBV4-2 and J usage is TRBJ2-5, with TRBD2 matching over 11 bases. J gave up 2 bases and V 4 bases, and 3 bases lay outside the gene matches. Per the germline V gene, CDR1 is LGHNA and CDR2 is YNFKEQ. The CDR3 extends over 15 amino acids. The CDR3 nucleotides are TGTGCCAGCAGCCGCGGGACTAGCGGACAAGAGACCCAGTACTTC. This encodes CASSRGTSGQETQYF.

This chain connects TRBV5-5 to TRBJ2-1, with D maybe TRBD2 (5 bases). CDR1 is SGHKS, CDR2 YYEKEE, per germline (reference sequence). V lost 5 bases and J 9 bases, leaving 18 bases between the germline ends. The CDR3 consists of 14 residues. The CDR3 is CASSSLLDHGEQFF. In DNA, the CDR3 is TGTGCCAGCAGTTCCCTACTAGACCACGGTGAGCAGTTCTTC.

V gene TRBV25-1 combines with J gene TRBJ1-3; D ambiguous. With 1 base removed from V and 4 bases from J, the gap between germline ends came to 8 bases. The CDR3 spans 14 residues. Germline CDR1 is MGHDK and CDR2 is SYGVNS. Here the CDR3 DNA reads TGTGCCAGCAGTGAATCGAACAGAGGAAACACCATATATTTT. Its protein is CASSESNRGNTIYF.

A single count supports this clone. This chain joins TRBV15 and TRBJ2-3, with no clear D. The V and J ends lost 4 bases and 4 bases respectively, with 9 bases between them. The germline gives CDR1 LNHNV, CDR2 YYDKDF (reference sequence). This CDR3 is built from 13 residues. The CDR3 bases are TGTGCCACCAGCACTAACCAGGCAGATACGCAGTATTTT. It codes for CATSTNQADTQYF.

CDR3 coding DNA: TGCGCCAGCAGCTCCGGGCAAGAGACCCAGTACTTC. It is translated as CASSSGQETQYF. V and J are TRBV5-1 and TRBJ2-5; D gene unclear. This CDR3 is built from 12 residues. The V gene's germline CDR1 is SGHRS and CDR2 YFSETQ. V was trimmed by 3 bases and J by 2 bases, leaving 5 bases between them.

The chain joins TRBV7-9 to TRBJ2-7; D assignment may be TRBD1 or TRBD2 (5 bases each). This CDR3 comprises 16 residues. Germline lookup yields CDR1 SEHNR and CDR2 FQNEAQ (reference sequence). V lost 5 bases and J 0 bases, leaving 17 bases between the germline ends. CDR3 region: CASSPATGTDSYEQYF. The DNA for the CDR3 is TGTGCCAGCAGCCCGGCAACCGGGACGGACTCCTACGAGCAGTACTTC.

The chain couples TRBV21-1 to TRBJ2-7; TRBD2, the D gene given by the table, was not confirmed from the DNA. TRBV21-1 has pseudogene status. The CDR3 extends over 14 amino acids. CDR3 sequence reads: CASSSPRGSYEQYF. The CDR3 DNA is TGTGCCAGCAGCTCGCCCCGGGGTAGCTACGAGCAGTACTTC.

CDR3 sequence (DNA): TGTGCCACCAGCAGCCCCCCGCATTCTTCTGGAAACACCATATATTTT. The encoded protein is CATSSPPHSSGNTIYF. The chain joins TRBV15 to TRBJ1-3; D is unresolved. Deletions cut 3 bases from V and 1 base from J, with 13 bases between. The germline gives CDR1 LNHNV, CDR2 YYDKDF (reference sequence). CDR3 length: 16 amino acids.

The rearrangement joins TRBV4-1 to TRBJ2-5; D is unclear. This CDR3 spans 14 amino acids. Trimming removed 0 bases at V and 1 base at J, with 6 bases between. CDR1 is MGHRA and CDR2 is YSYEKL in the germline V gene. CDR3 sequence reads: CASSQDGVQETQYF. The CDR3 region has the DNA TGCGCCAGCAGCCAAGACGGCGTCCAAGAGACCCAGTACTTC.

The chain combines TRBV2 with TRBJ2-2, with TRBD2 as a possible D gene (5 bases). This CDR3 has 15 residues. Trimming removed 7 bases from V and 4 bases from J, with 16 bases in between. Germline V gene lookup returns CDR1 SNHLY and CDR2 FYNNEI. The CDR3 reads CASTKTRAATGELFF. CDR3 coding DNA: TGTGCCAGCACCAAAACGAGGGCGGCCACCGGGGAGCTGTTTTTT.

This clone was counted between two and nine times. This chain links TRBV11-2 with TRBJ2-2; no firm D call. CDR1 SGHAT and CDR2 FQNNGV come from the germline V gene. CDR3 length: 15 residues. V shed 0 bases and J shed 2 bases, with 7 bases lying between them. The CDR3 sequence: CASSLDSVNTGELFF. CDR3 bases: TGTGCCAGCAGCTTAGACTCCGTAAACACCGGGGAGCTGTTTTTT.

This chain links TRBV6-6 with TRBJ2-7; no firm D call. The V gene's germline CDR1 is MNHNY and CDR2 SVGAGI (reference sequence). V lost 1 base, J lost 6 bases, and 13 bases lay in between. The CDR3 has 14 residues. CDR3: CASSYWKAPGEQYF. CDR3 bases: TGTGCCAGCAGTTACTGGAAGGCCCCTGGCGAGCAGTACTTC.

The V gene is TRBV2, the J gene TRBJ2-5; D is unclear. The V gene lost 8 bases and the J gene lost 1 base, with 8 bases spanning the gap. Germline CDR1 reads SNHLY; CDR2 reads FYNNEI. This CDR3 has 12 amino acids. CDR3 sequence reads: CASGMIQETQYF. The DNA of the CDR3 is TGTGCCAGCGGAATGATCCAAGAGACCCAGTACTTC.

This rearrangement joins TRBV18 to TRBJ2-1; 9 nucleotides align to TRBD2. The CDR3 loop spans 14 amino acids. Trimming took 5 bases from V and 5 from J; bases not matched to a gene: 4. The germline CDR1 and CDR2 sequences are KGHSH and LQKENI. The CDR3 coding sequence is TGTGCCAGCTCAGTCCGACTAGCGGACAATGAGCAGTTCTTC. Translating gives CASSVRLADNEQFF.

This chain joins TRBV7-3 and TRBJ2-3; 10 positions agree with TRBD2. Germline-derived CDR1 and CDR2 are SGHTA and FQGTGA. This CDR3 comprises 15 residues. Losses at the gene ends were 3 bases for V and 2 bases for J; bases not matched to a gene: 2. CDR3 amino acids: CASSFLAGVTDTQYF. The CDR3 nucleotides read TGTGCCAGCAGCTTCCTAGCGGGGGTCACAGATACGCAGTATTTT.

The chain combines TRBV19 with TRBJ2-2; 10 nucleotides match TRBD2. J lost 6 bases, V lost 4 bases, and 14 bases had no gene match. This CDR3 is built from 18 residues. The germline V gene encodes CDR1 LNHDA and CDR2 SQIVND (reference sequence). The CDR3 spells CASSNFIGSGRAAGELFF. The CDR3 DNA follows: TGTGCCAGTAGTAATTTTATCGGGAGCGGGAGGGCCGCCGGGGAGCTGTTTTTT.

The J gene is TRBJ1-2, the V gene TRBV7-9; 7 bases fit TRBD1. The V segment lost 1 base and the J segment 4 bases; nucleotides outside the gene matches: 3. The CDR3 loop spans 14 amino acids. CDR1 is SEHNR and CDR2 is FQNEAQ in the germline V gene (reference sequence). The CDR3 DNA sequence: TGTGCCAGCAGCTTAGTGCCAGGGGGCTATGGCTACACCTTC. It translates to CASSLVPGGYGYTF.

The table lists this clone with a count of one. The chain is built from TRBV9 and TRBJ2-1, with 11 bases aligning to TRBD2. Germline CDR1 SGDLS, CDR2 YYNGEE. V shed 4 bases and J 7 bases; nucleotides not matched to a gene: 7. This CDR3 has 15 residues. The CDR3 sequence is CASSPTSGRGNEQFF. The CDR3, as DNA: TGTGCCAGCAGCCCAACTAGCGGGAGAGGTAATGAGCAGTTCTTC.